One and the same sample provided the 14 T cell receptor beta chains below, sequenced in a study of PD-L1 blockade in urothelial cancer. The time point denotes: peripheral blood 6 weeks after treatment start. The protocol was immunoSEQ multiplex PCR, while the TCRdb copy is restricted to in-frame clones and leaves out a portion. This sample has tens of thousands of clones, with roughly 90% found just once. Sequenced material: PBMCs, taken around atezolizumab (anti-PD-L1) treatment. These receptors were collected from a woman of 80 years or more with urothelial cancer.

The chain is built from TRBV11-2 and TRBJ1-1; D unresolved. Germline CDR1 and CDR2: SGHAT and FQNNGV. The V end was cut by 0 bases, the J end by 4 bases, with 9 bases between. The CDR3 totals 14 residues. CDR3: CASSLEGAITEAFF. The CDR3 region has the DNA TGTGCCAGCAGCTTAGAGGGCGCAATCACTGAAGCTTTCTTT.

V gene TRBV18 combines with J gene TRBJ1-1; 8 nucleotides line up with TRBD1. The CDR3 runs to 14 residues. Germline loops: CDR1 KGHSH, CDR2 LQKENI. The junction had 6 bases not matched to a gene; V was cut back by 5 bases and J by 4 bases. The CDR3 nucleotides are TGTGCCAGCTCATTTCAGGGGGCATCCACTGAAGCTTTCTTT. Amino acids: CASSFQGASTEAFF.

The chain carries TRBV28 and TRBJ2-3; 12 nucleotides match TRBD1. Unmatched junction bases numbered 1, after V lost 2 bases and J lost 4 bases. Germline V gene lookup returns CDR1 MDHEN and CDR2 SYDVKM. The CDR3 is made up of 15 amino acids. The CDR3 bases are TGTGCCAGCAGTTTAGGGACAGGGGGCCCAGATACGCAGTATTTT. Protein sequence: CASSLGTGGPDTQYF.

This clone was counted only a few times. The CDR3: CASSVRQKPMNTEAFF. The DNA for the CDR3 is TGTGCCAGCAGTGTCCGACAGAAGCCCATGAACACTGAAGCTTTCTTT. The chain recombines TRBV6-1 with TRBJ1-1; D possibly corresponds to TRBD1 (5 bases). The CDR3 covers 16 residues. V was cut by 4 bases and J by 0 bases, with 15 bases left in between. The germline CDR1 and CDR2 sequences are MNHNS and SASEGT.

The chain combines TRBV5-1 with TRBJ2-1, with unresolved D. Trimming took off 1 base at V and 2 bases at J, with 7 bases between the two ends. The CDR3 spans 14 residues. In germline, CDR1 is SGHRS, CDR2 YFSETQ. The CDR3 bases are TGCGCCAGCAGCTTGACCGCGACCTACAATGAGCAGTTCTTC. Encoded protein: CASSLTATYNEQFF.

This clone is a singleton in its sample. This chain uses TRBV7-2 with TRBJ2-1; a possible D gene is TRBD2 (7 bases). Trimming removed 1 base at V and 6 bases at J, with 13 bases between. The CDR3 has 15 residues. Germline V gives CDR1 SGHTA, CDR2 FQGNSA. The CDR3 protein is CASSLVGGGGNEQFF. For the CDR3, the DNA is TGTGCCAGCAGCTTAGTCGGGGGAGGGGGCAATGAGCAGTTCTTC.

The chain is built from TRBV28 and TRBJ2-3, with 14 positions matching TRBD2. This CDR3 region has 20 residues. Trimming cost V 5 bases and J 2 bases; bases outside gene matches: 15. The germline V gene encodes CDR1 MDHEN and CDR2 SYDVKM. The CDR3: CASSLHPVGLAGGDTDTQYF. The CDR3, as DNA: TGTGCCAGCAGTCTACATCCGGTTGGACTAGCGGGAGGAGACACAGATACGCAGTATTTT. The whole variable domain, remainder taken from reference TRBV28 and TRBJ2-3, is DVKVTQSSRYLVKRTGEKVFLECVQDMDHENMFWYRQDPGLGLRLIYFSYDVKMKEKGDIPEGYSVSREKKERFSLILESASTNQTSMYLCASSLHPVGLAGGDTDTQYFGPGTRLTVL.

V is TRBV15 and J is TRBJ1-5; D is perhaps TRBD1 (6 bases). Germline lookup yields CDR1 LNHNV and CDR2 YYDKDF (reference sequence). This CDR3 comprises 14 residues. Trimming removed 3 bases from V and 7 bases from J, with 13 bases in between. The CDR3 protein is CATSSETGKQPQHF. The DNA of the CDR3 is TGTGCCACCAGCAGCGAAACAGGGAAACAGCCCCAGCATTTT.

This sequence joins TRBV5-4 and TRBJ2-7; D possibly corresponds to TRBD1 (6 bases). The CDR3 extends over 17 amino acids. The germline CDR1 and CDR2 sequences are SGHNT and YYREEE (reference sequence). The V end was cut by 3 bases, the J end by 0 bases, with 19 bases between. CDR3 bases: TGTGCCAGCAGCTACCGACCGAGAGGGGGTGCCTCCTACGAGCAGTACTTC. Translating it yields CASSYRPRGGASYEQYF. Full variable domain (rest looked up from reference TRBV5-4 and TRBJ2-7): ETGVTQSPTHLIKTRGQQVTLRCSSQSGHNTVSWYQQALGQGPQFIFQYYREEENGRGNFPPRFSGLQFPNYSSELNVNALELDDSALYLCASSYRPRGGASYEQYFGPGTRLTVT.

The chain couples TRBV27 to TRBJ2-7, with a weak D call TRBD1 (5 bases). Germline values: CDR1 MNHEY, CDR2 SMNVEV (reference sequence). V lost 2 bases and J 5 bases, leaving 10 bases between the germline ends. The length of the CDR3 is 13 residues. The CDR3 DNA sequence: TGTGCCAGCAGTTTACAGGGATCCCACGAGCAGTACTTC. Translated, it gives CASSLQGSHEQYF.

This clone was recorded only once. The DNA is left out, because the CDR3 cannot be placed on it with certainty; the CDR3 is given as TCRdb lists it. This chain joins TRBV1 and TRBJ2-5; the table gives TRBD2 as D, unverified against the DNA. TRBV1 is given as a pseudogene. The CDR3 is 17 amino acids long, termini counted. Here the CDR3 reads CTSSQDWASGTQETQYF.

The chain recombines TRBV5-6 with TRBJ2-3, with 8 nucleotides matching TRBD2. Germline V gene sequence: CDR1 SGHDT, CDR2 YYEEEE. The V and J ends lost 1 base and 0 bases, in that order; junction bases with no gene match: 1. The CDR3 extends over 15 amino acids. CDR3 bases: TGTGCCAGCAGCTTGTCTAGCGGGAGCACAGATACGCAGTATTTT. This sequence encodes CASSLSSGSTDTQYF.

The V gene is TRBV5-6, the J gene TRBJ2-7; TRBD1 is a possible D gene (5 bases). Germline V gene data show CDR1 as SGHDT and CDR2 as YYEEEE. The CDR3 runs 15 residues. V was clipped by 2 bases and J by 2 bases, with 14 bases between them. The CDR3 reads CASSFRAPGPYEQYF. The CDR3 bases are TGTGCCAGCAGCTTCCGGGCCCCAGGGCCCTACGAGCAGTACTTC.

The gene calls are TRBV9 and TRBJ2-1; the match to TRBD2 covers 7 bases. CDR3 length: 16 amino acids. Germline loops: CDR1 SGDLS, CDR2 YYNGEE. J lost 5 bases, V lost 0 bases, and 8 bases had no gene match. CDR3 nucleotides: TGTGCCAGCAGCGTAGGCCCTAGCGGAGCCAACAATGAGCAGTTCTTC. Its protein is CASSVGPSGANNEQFF.